The 3 T cell receptor beta chains listed next were all sequenced from one sample in a study of siplizumab effects on memory and regulatory T cells. Here immunoSEQ multiplex PCR was the method, and the copy in TCRdb shows in-frame clones only, minus some. The sample lists tens of thousands of clones; 93% were seen once. The sample taken for sequencing was CD8+ T cells sorted from blood. The origin of the receptors is a human donor in good health.

As concerns this clone: One end of the junction fails to match germline, which may point to a read error. Written as DNA, the CDR3 is TGTGCTAGCAGCCGGACTAGCGGGGGAGAGACCCAGTACTTC. This sequence encodes CASSRTSGGETQYF. This chain uses TRBV7-7 with TRBJ2-5, with TRBD2 matching over 13 bases. CDR3 length: 14 residues. CDR1 is SSHAT, CDR2 FNYEAQ, per germline (reference sequence).

J is TRBJ2-2 and V is TRBV7-9, with D maybe TRBD1 (6 bases). CDR1 is SEHNR and CDR2 is FQNEAQ in the germline V gene (reference sequence). The CDR3 sequence is 14 residues long. V was pared by 5 bases and J by 2 bases, with 9 bases between. In DNA form, the CDR3 reads TGTGCCAGCAGCCCGGACAGAAACACCGGGGAGCTGTTTTTT. This gives the protein CASSPDRNTGELFF. Based on the CDR3 plus reference TRBV7-9 and TRBJ2-2, the full variable domain is DTGVSQNPRHKITKRGQNVTFRCDPISEHNRLYWYRQTLGQGPEFLTYFQNEAQLEKSRLLSDRFSAERPKGSFSTLEIQRTEQGDSAMYLCASSPDRNTGELFFGEGSRLTVL.

The V call is TRBV4-1, the J call TRBJ1-2, with D hard to call. CDR3 length: 15 amino acids. Trimming cost V 4 bases and J 5 bases, with 17 bases left between them. Germline CDR1 MGHRA, CDR2 YSYEKL. CDR3 protein: CASSPEPGPYYGYTF. DNA of the CDR3: TGCGCCAGCAGCCCGGAGCCCGGACCGTATTATGGCTACACCTTC.